This T cell receptor (beta chain) was sequenced for a study of T-cell reconstitution after alpha-beta-depleted transplantation in children. The CDR3 runs to 14 residues. The ends were cut back, 2 bases at V and 2 bases at J, with 10 bases in the middle. Germline CDR1 SGHTA, CDR2 FQGNSA. Unique molecular identifiers were built into the TCRbeta library. One entry per CDR3 protein results from TCRdb running MiXCR on the PCR reads. Of around 240,000 distinct CDR3 sequences listed, around 7.8% are singletons. This clonotype has ten or more counts. This TCR came from a male patient younger than 18 who had a stem cell transplant for acute lymphoblastic leukemia, so the T cells may come from the graft donor. The rearrangement joins TRBV7-2 to TRBJ2-7; D might be TRBD1 (6 bases). Sequenced material: PBMCs, mostly from graft donor cells, taken 180 days after TCRalphabeta/CD19-depleted stem cell transplant. The CDR3 spells CASSLSGQPYEQYF. CDR3 coding DNA: TGTGCCAGCAGCTTAAGTGGACAGCCCTACGAGCAGTACTTC. Combining the CDR3 with reference TRBV7-2 and TRBJ2-7 gives the whole variable domain GAGVSQSPSNKVTEKGKDVELRCDPISGHTALYWYRQSLGQGLEFLIYFQGNSAPDKSGLPSDRFSAERTGGSVSTLTIQRTQQEDSAVYLCASSLSGQPYEQYFGPGTRLTVT.